One sample yielded the 2 T cell receptor beta chains listed below, sequenced in a study of cytomegalovirus exposure and HLA in healthy donors (TCRdb year 2017). Libraries were constructed by the immunoSEQ multiplex PCR assay. For the multiplex PCR, a mixture combining 60 forward primers for TCR Vbeta segments and 13 reverse primers for TCR Jbeta segments was used. Sourced from immuneACCESS, this table was stored by TCRdb with only in-frame sequences that have V and J called. A share of the clones is absent; for the studies checked, an unresolved V gene accounts for under half, and the remainder has no known explanation. Counted in this sample were approximately 220,000 clones; about three quarters of them appeared once. 1.5% to 2% of the sample comes from the top ten. The sequencing input was PBMCs. Receptors were obtained from a male donor in good health and CMV-seronegative.

As for this clone: An end of the junction differs from the germline gene, which may be a read error. The chain has TRBV27 and TRBJ2-7; a possible D gene is TRBD2 (5 bases). Germline lookup yields CDR1 MNHEY and CDR2 SMNVEV (reference sequence). The CDR3 spans 14 residues. This CDR3 is CASSLSTGTYEQYF. Here the CDR3 DNA reads TGTGCCAGCAGTCTATCGACGGGGACCTACGAGCAGTACTTC.

This clone is a singleton in its sample. This chain uses TRBV7-3 with TRBJ2-1, with D possibly being TRBD2 (5 bases). The germline gives CDR1 SGHTA, CDR2 FQGTGA. This CDR3 has 14 amino acids. Trimming took off 8 bases at V and 0 bases at J, with 11 bases between the two ends. The CDR3 nucleotides read TGTGCCAGCGGCGGGTCGAGCTCCTACAATGAGCAGTTCTTC. Translating it yields CASGGSSSYNEQFF.